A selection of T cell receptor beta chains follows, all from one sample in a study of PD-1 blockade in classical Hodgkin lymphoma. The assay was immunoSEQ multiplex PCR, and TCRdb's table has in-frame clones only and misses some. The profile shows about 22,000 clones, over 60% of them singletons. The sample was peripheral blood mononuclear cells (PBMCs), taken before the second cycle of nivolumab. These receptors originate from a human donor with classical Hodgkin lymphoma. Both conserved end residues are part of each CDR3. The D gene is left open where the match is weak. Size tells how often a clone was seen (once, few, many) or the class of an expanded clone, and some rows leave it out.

TGTGCCAGCCAAAGTCCCGGGACAGGGCTCGCTTCACCCCTCCACTTT | CASQSPGTGLASPLHF | TRBJ1-6 | TRBV2 | TRBD1 | few
TGTGCCAGCAGCCAACAGGGTGGGCTGTTTTTT | CASSQQGGLFF | TRBJ2-2 | TRBV14 | . | .
TGTGCCAGCAGGGGGTCGGAGACCCAGTACTTC | CASRGSETQYF | TRBJ2-5 | TRBV7-9 | . | .
TGTGCCAGTATCGCAGAACCTGAATATGGCTACACCTTC | CASIAEPEYGYTF | TRBJ1-2 | TRBV19 | . | once
TGTGCCAGCTCACCTACAGGGAGCATGAACACTGAAGCTTTCTTT | CASSPTGSMNTEAFF | TRBJ1-1 | TRBV18 | . | .
TGTGCCAGCACGGGGACAGGAGATTCATACAATGAGCAGTTCTTC | CASTGTGDSYNEQFF | TRBJ2-1 | TRBV6-1 | TRBD1 | .
TGTGCCAGCAGCTTAGGGGCAGGTGCCAATGAAAAACTGTTTTTT | CASSLGAGANEKLFF | TRBJ1-4 | TRBV7-6 | . | .
TGTGCCAGCACAACAACCTACCGGTACCAAGAGACCCAGTACTTC | CASTTTYRYQETQYF | TRBJ2-5 | TRBV28 | . | .
TGTGCCAGCAGCTTGGTGGGTAGAGGAGAGACCCAGTACTTC | CASSLVGRGETQYF | TRBJ2-5 | TRBV5-6 | . | once
TGTGCCAGCTCCCGAGGGGCCCCCAATCAGCCCCAGCATTTT | CASSRGAPNQPQHF | TRBJ1-5 | TRBV18 | . | .
TGTGCCAGAAGCTTGGCTACATATATGAACACTGAAGCTTTCTTT | CARSLATYMNTEAFF | TRBJ1-1 | TRBV5-3 | . | .
TGTGCCAGCAGCTTAGGGCCTAGATCCTACAATGAGCAGTTCTTC | CASSLGPRSYNEQFF | TRBJ2-1 | TRBV7-2 | . | .
TGTGCCAGCAATCCGGGACAGGGGAACTATGGCTACACCTTC | CASNPGQGNYGYTF | TRBJ1-2 | TRBV6-4 | TRBD1 | .
TGTGCCAGCAGCTTAGGGCCAGGCCGTGGCTACACCTTC | CASSLGPGRGYTF | TRBJ1-2 | TRBV7-2 | . | once
TGTGCCAGCAGTTCGGGACAGGGCTTTGGAAACACCATATATTTT | CASSSGQGFGNTIYF | TRBJ1-3 | TRBV28 | TRBD1 | .
TGCGCCAGCAGCAGGGGGGCGCTGAGCACTGAAGCTTTCTTT | CASSRGALSTEAFF | TRBJ1-1 | TRBV5-1 | . | .
TGTGCCAGCAGCCCCCCCGGGGAGCAAGAGACCCAGTACTTC | CASSPPGEQETQYF | TRBJ2-5 | TRBV5-4 | . | .
TGTGCCAGCAGGGACCGGACAGGTCTCGAAGCTTTCTTT | CASRDRTGLEAFF | TRBJ1-1 | TRBV27 | TRBD1 | few
TGTGCCAGCAGCTCTCACGCGGGAGGGCCCCCAGATACGCAGTATTTT | CASSSHAGGPPDTQYF | TRBJ2-3 | TRBV11-2 | TRBD2 | .
TGCGCCAGCAGCCCTAACGTGCTAGCGGGAGTACTAAATGAGCAGTTCTTC | CASSPNVLAGVLNEQFF | TRBJ2-1 | TRBV5-1 | TRBD2 | .
TGTGCCAGTAGCGCAGGGGGCCGGGCAGATACGCAGTATTTT | CASSAGGRADTQYF | TRBJ2-3 | TRBV19 | TRBD1 | .
TGTGCCAGCAGCCTGCTCGGTGCAACTAATGAAAAACTGTTTTTT | CASSLLGATNEKLFF | TRBJ1-4 | TRBV6-1 | . | .
TGTGCCAGCAGCTACCCGGGGGCCGGGGGCACTGAAGCTTTCTTT | CASSYPGAGGTEAFF | TRBJ1-1 | TRBV5-6 | . | few
TGTGCCAGCAGCCCAAGCTACGAGCAGTACTTC | CASSPSYEQYF | TRBJ2-7 | TRBV7-9 | . | medium-sized
TGTGCCAGTAGTTTGACACTCAACTCCTATGGCTACACCTTC | CASSLTLNSYGYTF | TRBJ1-2 | TRBV19 | . | .
TGTGCCAGCAGCTTAGGCCCAGCGGGATTGCAGTATTTT | CASSLGPAGLQYF | TRBJ2-3 | TRBV7-2 | TRBD2 | .